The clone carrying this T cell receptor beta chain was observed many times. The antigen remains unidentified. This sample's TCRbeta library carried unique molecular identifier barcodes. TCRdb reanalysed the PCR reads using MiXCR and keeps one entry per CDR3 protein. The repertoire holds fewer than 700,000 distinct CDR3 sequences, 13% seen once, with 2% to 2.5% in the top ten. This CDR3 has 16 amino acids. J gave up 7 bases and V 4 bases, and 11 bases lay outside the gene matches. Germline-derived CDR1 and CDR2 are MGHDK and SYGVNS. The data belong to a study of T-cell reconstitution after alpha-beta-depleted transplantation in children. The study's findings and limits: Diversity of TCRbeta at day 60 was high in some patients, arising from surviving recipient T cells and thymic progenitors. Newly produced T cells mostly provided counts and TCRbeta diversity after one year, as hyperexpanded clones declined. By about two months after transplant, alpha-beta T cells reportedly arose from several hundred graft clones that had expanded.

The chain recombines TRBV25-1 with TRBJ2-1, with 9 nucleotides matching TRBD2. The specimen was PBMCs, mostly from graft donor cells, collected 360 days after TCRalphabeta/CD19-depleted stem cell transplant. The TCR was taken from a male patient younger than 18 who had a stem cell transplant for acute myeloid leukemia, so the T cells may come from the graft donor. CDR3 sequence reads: CASSASWLAGPNEQFF. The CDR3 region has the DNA TGTGCCAGCAGTGCCTCCTGGCTAGCGGGACCTAATGAGCAGTTCTTC.